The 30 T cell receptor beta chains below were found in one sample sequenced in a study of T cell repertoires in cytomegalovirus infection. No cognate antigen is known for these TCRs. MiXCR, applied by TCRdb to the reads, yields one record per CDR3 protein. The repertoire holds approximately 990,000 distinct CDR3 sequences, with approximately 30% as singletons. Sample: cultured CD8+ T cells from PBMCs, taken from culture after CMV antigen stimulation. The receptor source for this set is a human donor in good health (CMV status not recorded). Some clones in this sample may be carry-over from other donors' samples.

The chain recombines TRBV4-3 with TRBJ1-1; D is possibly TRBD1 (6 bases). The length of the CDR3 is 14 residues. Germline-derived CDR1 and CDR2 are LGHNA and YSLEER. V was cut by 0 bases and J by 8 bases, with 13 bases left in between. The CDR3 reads CASSQDAGRGEAFF. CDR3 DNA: TGCGCCAGCAGCCAAGATGCTGGGAGGGGGGAAGCTTTCTTT.

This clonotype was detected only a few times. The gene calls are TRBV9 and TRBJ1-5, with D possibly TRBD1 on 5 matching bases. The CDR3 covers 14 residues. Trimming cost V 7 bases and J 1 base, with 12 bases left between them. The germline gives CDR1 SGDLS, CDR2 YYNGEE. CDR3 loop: CASGRGVSNQPQHF. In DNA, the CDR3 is TGTGCCAGCGGAAGAGGGGTAAGCAATCAGCCCCAGCATTTT.

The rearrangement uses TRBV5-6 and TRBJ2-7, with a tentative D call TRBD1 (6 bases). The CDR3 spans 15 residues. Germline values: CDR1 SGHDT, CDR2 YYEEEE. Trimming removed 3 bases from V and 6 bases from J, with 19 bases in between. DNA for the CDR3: TGTGCCAGCAGCTCGAGGCCAGGGGTTGTGCGCGAGCAGTACTTC. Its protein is CASSSRPGVVREQYF.

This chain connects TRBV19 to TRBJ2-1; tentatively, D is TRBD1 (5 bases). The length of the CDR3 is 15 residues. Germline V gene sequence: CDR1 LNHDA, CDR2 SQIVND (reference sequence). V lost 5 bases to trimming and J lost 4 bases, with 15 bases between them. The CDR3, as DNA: TGTGCCAGTAGTCTGACAAGGACACTTTACAATGAGCAGTTCTTC. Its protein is CASSLTRTLYNEQFF.

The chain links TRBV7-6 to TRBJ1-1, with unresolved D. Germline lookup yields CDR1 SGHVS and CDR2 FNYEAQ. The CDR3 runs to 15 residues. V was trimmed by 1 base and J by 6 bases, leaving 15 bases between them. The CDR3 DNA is TGTGCCAGCAGCTTAGTATCATCCGGGCGCCCTGAAGCTTTCTTT. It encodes CASSLVSSGRPEAFF.

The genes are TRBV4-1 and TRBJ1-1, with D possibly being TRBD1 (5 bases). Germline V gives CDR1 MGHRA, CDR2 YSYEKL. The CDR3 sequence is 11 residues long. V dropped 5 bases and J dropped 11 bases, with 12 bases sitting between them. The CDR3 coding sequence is TGCGCCAGCAGCTGTCGGGGGGAGGCTTTCTTT. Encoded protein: CASSCRGEAFF.

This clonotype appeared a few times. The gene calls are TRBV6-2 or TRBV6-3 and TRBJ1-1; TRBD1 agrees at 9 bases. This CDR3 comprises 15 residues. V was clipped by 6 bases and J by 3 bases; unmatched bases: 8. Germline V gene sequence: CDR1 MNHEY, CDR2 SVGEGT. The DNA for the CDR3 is TGTGCCAGCAGCCTCCGGGACAGGGTTGACACTGAAGCTTTCTTT. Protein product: CASSLRDRVDTEAFF.

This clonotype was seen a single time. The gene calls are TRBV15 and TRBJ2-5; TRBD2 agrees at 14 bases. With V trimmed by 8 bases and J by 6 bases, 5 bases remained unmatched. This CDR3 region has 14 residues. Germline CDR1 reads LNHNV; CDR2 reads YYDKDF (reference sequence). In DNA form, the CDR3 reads TGTGCCACCGGGACTAGCGGGGGTGTGAAGACCCAGTACTTC. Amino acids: CATGTSGGVKTQYF.

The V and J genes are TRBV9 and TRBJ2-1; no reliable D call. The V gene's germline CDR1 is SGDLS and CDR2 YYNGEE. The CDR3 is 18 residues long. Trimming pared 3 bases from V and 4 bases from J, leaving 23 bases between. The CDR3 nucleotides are TGTGCCAGCAGCGCACCGGCATATACAGAGGATGCATACAATGAGCAGTTCTTC. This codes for CASSAPAYTEDAYNEQFF.

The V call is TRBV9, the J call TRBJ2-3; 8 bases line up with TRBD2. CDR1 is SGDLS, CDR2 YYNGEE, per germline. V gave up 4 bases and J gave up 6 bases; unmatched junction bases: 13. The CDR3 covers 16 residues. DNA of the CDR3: TGTGCCAGCAGCCCCCGTACGGGGGGGCCGGCCGATACGCAGTATTTT. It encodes CASSPRTGGPADTQYF.

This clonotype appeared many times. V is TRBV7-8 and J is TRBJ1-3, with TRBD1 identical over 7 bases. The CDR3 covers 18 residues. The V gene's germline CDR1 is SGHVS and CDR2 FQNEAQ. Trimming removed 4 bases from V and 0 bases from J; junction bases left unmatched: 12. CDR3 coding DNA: TGTGCCAGCAGCTCCTCCCTAGGACAGGCCACCTCTGGAAACACCATATATTTT. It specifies CASSSSLGQATSGNTIYF.

DNA for the CDR3: TGCAGCGTTGAACGTACAGGAGCCTACGAGCAGTACTTC. This gives the protein CSVERTGAYEQYF. The chain uses TRBV29-1 and TRBJ2-7, with a possible D match to TRBD1 (5 bases). CDR1 and CDR2 (germline): SQVTM, ANQGSEA. Trimming took off 2 bases at V and 2 bases at J, with 10 bases between the two ends. The CDR3 has 13 amino acids.

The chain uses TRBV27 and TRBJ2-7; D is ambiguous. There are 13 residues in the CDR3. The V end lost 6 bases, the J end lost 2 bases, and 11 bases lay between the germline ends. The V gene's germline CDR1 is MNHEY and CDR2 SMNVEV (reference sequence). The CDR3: CASRPTSTYEQYV. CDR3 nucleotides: TGTGCCAGCAGACCGACAAGTACCTACGAGCAGTACGTC.

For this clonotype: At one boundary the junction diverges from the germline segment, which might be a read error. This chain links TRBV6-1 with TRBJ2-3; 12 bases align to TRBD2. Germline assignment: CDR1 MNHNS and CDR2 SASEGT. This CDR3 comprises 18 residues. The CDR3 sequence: CVSSEEGLAGGPADTQYF. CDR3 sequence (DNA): TGTGTCAGCAGTGAAGAGGGGCTAGCGGGGGGGCCCGCAGATACGCAGTATTTT.

This chain's CDR3 is CASSLTGDGLNTEAFF. The CDR3 DNA reads as TGCGCCAGCAGCCTGACAGGGGATGGCTTGAACACTGAAGCTTTCTTT. The gene calls are TRBV5-1 and TRBJ1-1; 8 nucleotides line up with TRBD1. Germline V gene data show CDR1 as SGHRS and CDR2 as YFSETQ. CDR3 size: 16 residues. V lost 4 bases and J lost 0; bases outside the gene matches: 8. Together with reference TRBV5-1 and TRBJ1-1, the CDR3 gives the full variable domain: KAGVTQTPRYLIKTRGQQVTLSCSPISGHRSVSWYQQTPGQGLQFLFEYFSETQRNKGNFPGRFSGRQFSNSRSEMNVSTLELGDSALYLCASSLTGDGLNTEAFFGQGTRLTVV.

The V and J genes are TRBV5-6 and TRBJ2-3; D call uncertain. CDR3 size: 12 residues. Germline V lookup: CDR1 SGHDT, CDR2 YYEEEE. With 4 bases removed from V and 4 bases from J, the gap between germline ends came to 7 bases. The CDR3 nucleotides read TGTGCCAGCAGCGCCTCCCCAGATACGCAGTATTTT. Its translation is CASSASPDTQYF.

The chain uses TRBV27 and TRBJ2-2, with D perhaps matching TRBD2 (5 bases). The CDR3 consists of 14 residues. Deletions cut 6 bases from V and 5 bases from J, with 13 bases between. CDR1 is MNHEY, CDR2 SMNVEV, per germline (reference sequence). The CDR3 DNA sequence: TGTGCCAGCAGGCCTGAGGGCGGTACCGGGGAGCTGTTTTTT. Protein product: CASRPEGGTGELFF.

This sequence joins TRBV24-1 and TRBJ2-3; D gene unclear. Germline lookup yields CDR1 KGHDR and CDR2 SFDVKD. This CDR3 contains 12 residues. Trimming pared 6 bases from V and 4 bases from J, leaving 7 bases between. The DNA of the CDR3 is TGTGCCACCAGTTATGGGGCAGATACGCAGTATTTT. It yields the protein CATSYGADTQYF.

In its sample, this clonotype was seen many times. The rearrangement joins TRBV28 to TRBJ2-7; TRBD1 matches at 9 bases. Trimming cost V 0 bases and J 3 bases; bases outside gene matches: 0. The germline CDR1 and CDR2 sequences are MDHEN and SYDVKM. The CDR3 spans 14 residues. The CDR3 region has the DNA TGTGCCAGCAGTTTATGGGGACAGGGCTACGAGCAGTACTTC. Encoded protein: CASSLWGQGYEQYF.

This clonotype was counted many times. The CDR3 nucleotides are TGTGCCAGCAGCCCTCTAGCGGGGGTCCACACCGGGGAGCTGTTTTTT. It yields the protein CASSPLAGVHTGELFF. The J gene is TRBJ2-2, the V gene TRBV12-3 or TRBV12-4; 10 bases fit TRBD2. CDR3 length: 16 amino acids. The V gene end was trimmed by 6 bases and the J gene end by 3 bases; junction bases not matched to a gene: 7.

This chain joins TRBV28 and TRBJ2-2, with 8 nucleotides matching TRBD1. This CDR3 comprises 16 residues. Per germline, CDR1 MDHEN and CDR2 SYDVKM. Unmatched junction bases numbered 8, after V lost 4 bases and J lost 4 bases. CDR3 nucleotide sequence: TGTGCCAGCAGTTCCCACGACAGGGGTGCCACCGGGGAGCTGTTTTTT. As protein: CASSSHDRGATGELFF.

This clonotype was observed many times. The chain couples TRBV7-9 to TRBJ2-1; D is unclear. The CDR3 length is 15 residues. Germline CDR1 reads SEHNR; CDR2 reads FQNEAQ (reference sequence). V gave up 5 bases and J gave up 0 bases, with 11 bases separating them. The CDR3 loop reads CASSAPDNSYNEQFF. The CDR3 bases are TGTGCCAGCAGCGCCCCCGATAACTCCTACAATGAGCAGTTCTTC.

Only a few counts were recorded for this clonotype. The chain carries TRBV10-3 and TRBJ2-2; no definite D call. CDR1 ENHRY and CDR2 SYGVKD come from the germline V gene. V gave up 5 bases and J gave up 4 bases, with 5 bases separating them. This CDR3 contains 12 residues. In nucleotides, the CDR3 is TGTGCCATCAGTCCAAGCACCGGGGAGCTGTTTTTT. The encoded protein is CAISPSTGELFF.

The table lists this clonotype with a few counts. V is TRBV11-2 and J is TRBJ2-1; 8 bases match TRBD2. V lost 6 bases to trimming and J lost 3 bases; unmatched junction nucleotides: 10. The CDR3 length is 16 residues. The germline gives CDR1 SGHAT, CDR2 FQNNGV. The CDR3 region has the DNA TGTGCCAGCAGGTTAACCGGGACTAGGAGCTACAATGAGCAGTTCTTC. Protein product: CASRLTGTRSYNEQFF.

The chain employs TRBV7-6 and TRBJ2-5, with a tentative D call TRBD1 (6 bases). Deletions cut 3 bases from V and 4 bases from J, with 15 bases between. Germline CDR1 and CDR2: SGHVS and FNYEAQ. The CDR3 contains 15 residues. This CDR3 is CASSFRMGATETQYF. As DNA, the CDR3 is TGTGCCAGCAGCTTTAGGATGGGGGCGACAGAGACCCAGTACTTC.

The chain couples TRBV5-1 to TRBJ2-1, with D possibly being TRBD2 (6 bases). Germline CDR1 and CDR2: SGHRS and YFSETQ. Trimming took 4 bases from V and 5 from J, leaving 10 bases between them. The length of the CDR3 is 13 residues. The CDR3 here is CASSAGTDNEQFF. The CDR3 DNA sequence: TGCGCCAGCAGCGCGGGAACGGACAATGAGCAGTTCTTC.

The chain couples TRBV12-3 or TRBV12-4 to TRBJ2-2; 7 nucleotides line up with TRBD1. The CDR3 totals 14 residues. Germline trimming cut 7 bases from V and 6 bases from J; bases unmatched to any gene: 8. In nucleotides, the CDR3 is TGTGCCAGCACTCTCCGACAGGGTGCCGGGGAGCTGTTTTTT. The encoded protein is CASTLRQGAGELFF.

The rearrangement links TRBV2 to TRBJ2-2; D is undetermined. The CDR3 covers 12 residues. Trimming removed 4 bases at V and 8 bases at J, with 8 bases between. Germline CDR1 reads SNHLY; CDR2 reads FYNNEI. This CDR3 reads CASSGLVGELFF. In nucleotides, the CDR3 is TGTGCCAGCAGTGGGCTAGTAGGGGAGCTGTTTTTT.

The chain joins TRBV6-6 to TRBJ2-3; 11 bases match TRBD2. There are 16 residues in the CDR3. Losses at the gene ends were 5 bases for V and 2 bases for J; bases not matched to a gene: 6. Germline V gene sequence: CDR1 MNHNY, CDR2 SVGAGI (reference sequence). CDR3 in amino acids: CASSDRLAGNTDTQYF. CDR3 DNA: TGTGCCAGCAGTGACCGACTAGCGGGGAACACAGATACGCAGTATTTT.

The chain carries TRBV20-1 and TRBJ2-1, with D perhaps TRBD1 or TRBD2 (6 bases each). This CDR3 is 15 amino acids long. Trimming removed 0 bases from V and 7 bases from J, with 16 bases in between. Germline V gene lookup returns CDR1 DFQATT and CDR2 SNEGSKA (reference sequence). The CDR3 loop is CSARDGGGLWNEQFF. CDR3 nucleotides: TGCAGTGCTAGAGATGGAGGGGGGCTATGGAATGAGCAGTTCTTC.